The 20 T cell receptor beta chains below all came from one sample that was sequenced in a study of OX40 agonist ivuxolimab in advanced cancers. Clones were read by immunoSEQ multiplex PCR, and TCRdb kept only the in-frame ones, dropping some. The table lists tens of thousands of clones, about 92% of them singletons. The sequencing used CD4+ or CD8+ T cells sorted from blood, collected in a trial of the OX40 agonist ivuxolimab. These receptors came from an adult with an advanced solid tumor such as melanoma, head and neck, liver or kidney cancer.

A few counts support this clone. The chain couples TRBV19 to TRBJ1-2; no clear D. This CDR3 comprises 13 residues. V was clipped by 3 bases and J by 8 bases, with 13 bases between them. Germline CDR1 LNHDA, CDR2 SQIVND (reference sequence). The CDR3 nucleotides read TGTGCCAGTAGTATCGGACCCAACGCGGGCTACACCTTC. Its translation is CASSIGPNAGYTF.

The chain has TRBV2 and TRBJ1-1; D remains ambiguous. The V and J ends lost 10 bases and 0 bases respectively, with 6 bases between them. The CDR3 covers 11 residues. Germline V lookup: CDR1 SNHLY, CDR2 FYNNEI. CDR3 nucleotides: TGTGCCACCAAGGTGAACACTGAAGCTTTCTTT. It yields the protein CATKVNTEAFF.

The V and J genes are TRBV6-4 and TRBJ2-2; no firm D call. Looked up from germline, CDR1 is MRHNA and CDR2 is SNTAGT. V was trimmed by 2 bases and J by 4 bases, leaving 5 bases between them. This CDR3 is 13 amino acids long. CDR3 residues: CASSDGSTGELFF. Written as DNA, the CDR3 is TGTGCCAGCAGTGACGGCTCCACCGGGGAGCTGTTTTTT.

The CDR3 sequence: CARAPGRTYNEQFF. The CDR3 DNA is TGTGCCAGGGCCCCGGGACGTACCTACAATGAGCAGTTCTTC. The chain links TRBV2 to TRBJ2-1, with D perhaps given as TRBD1 or TRBD2 (5 bases each). Germline loops: CDR1 SNHLY, CDR2 FYNNEI. V lost 9 bases to trimming and J lost 2 bases, with 14 bases between them. The CDR3 length is 14 residues.

The CDR3 nucleotides read TGTGCCAGCAGTGGGGAGTGGGGGGCTAACACTGAAGCTTTCTTT. Amino acids: CASSGEWGANTEAFF. This chain uses TRBV2 with TRBJ1-1; TRBD1 is a possible D gene (6 bases). Trimming removed 4 bases from V and 2 bases from J, with 14 bases in between. CDR1 is SNHLY, CDR2 FYNNEI, per germline. There are 15 residues in the CDR3.

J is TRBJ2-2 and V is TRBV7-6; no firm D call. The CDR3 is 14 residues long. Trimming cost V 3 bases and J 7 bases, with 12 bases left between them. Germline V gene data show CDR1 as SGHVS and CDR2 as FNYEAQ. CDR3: CASSFGPADGELFF. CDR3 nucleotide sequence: TGTGCCAGCAGCTTCGGTCCGGCCGACGGGGAGCTGTTTTTT.

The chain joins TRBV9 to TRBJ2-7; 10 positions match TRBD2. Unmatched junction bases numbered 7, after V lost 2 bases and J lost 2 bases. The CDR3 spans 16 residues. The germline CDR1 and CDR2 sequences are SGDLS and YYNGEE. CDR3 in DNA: TGTGCCAGCAGCGTGAATAGACTAGCGGGCCCCTACGAGCAGTACTTC. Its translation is CASSVNRLAGPYEQYF.

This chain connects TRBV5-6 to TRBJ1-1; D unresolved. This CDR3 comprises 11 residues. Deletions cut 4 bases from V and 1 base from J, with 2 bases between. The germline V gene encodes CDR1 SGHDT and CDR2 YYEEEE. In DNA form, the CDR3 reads TGTGCCAGCAGCGAGAACACTGAAGCTTTCTTT. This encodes CASSENTEAFF.

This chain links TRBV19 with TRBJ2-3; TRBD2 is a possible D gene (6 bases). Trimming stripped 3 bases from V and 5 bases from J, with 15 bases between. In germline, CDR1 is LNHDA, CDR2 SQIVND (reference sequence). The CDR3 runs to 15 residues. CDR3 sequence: CASSIAALRGDTQYF. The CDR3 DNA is TGTGCCAGTAGTATCGCGGCATTGCGGGGAGATACGCAGTATTTT. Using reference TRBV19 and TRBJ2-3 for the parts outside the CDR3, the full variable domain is DGGITQSPKYLFRKEGQNVTLSCEQNLNHDAMYWYRQDPGQGLRLIYYSQIVNDFQKGDIAEGYSVSREKKESFPLTVTSAQKNPTAFYLCASSIAALRGDTQYFGPGTRLTVL.

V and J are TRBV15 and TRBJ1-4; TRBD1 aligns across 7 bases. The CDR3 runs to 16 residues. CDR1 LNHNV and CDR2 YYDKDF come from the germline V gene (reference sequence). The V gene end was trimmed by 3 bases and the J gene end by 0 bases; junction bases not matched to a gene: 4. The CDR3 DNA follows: TGTGCCACCAGCAGCCCTGGACAGGCAACTAATGAAAAACTGTTTTTT. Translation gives CATSSPGQATNEKLFF.

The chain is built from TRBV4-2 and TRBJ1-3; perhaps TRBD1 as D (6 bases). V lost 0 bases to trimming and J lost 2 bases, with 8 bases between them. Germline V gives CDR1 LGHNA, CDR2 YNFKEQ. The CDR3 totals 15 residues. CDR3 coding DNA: TGTGCCAGCAGCCAAGACAGGGGAACTGGAAACACCATATATTTT. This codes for CASSQDRGTGNTIYF.

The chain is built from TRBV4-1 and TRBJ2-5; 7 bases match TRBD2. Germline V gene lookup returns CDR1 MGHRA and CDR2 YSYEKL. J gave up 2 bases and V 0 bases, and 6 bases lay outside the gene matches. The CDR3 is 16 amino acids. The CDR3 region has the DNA TGCGCCAGCAGCCAAGAATGGACGGGGGGACAAGAGACCCAGTACTTC. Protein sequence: CASSQEWTGGQETQYF.

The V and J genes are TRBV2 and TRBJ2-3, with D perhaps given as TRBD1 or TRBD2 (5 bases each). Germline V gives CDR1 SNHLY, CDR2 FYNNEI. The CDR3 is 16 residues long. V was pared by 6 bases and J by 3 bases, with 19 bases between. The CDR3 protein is CASSPTGPGGTDTQYF. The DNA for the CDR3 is TGTGCCAGCAGCCCTACGGGGCCAGGAGGAACAGATACGCAGTATTTT.

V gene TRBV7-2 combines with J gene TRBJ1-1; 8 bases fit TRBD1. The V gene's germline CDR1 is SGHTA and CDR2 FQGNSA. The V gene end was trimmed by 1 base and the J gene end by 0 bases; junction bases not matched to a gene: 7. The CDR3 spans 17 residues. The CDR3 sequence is CASSLDTTGGMNTEAFF. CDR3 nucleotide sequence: TGTGCCAGCAGCTTAGATACAACAGGGGGTATGAACACTGAAGCTTTCTTT.

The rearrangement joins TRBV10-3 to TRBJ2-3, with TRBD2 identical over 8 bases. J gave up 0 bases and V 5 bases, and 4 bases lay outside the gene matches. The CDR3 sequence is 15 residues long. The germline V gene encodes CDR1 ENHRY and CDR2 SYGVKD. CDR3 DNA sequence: TGTGCCATCAGTCCTGAGCGGGGGAGCACAGATACGCAGTATTTT. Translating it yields CAISPERGSTDTQYF.

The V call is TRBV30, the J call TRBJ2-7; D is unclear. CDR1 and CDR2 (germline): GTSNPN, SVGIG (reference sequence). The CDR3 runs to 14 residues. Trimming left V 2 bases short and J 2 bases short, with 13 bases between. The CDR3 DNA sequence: TGTGCCTGGAGTAAAGATTCTTACACCTACGAGCAGTACTTC. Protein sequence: CAWSKDSYTYEQYF.

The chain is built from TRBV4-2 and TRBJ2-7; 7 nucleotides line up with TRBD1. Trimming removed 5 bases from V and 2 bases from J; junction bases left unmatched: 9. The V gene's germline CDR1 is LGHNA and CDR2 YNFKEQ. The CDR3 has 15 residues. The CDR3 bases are TGTGCCAGCAGCGGAACCGGGACAGTGCCCTACGAGCAGTACTTC. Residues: CASSGTGTVPYEQYF.

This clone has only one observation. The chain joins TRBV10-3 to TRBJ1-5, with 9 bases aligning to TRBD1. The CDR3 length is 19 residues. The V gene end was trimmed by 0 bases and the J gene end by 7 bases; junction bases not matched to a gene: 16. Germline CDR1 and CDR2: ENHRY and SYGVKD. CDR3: CAISESGRTGVVDGQPQHF. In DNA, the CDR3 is TGTGCCATCAGTGAGTCGGGAAGGACAGGGGTTGTGGATGGACAGCCCCAGCATTTT.

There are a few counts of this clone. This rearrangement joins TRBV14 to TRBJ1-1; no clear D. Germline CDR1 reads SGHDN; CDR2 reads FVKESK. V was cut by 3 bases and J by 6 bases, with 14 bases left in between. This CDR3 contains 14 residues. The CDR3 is CASSQNPQNPEAFF. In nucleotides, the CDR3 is TGTGCCAGCAGCCAGAACCCACAAAACCCTGAAGCTTTCTTT.

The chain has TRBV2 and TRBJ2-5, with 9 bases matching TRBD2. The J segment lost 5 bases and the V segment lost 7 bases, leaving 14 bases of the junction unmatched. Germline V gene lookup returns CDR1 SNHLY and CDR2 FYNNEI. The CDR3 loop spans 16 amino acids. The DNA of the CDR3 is TGTGCCAGCACTTCCCCATGGGCGGGGGGGCCGGAGACCCAGTACTTC. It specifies CASTSPWAGGPETQYF.